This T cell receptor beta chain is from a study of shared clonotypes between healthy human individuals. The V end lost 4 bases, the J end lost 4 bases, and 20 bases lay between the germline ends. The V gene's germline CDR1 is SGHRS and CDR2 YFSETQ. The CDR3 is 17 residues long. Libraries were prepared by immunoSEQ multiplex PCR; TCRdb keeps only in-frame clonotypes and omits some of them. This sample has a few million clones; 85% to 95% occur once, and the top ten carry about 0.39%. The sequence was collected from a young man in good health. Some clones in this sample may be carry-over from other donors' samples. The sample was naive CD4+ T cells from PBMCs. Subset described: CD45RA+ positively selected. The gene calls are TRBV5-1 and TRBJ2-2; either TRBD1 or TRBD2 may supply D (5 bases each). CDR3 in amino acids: CASSPPPPGLGTGELFF. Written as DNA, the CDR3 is TGCGCCAGCAGCCCCCCACCCCCGGGGCTGGGCACCGGGGAGCTGTTTTTT.